A single T cell receptor beta chain is shown here with its context. Its antigen remains unidentified. The data stem from a study of cytomegalovirus exposure and HLA in healthy donors. Findings of the study overall: In a later analysis, HLA-associated beta chains showed higher expansion and lower generation probabilities than comparable chains.

The study ran its PCR with 60 Vbeta and 13 Jbeta primers. The table came from immunoSEQ multiplex PCR; TCRdb's copy has only in-frame clones and leaves some out. The sample lists tens of thousands of clones; around 80% were seen once. Germline CDR1 is SGHTA and CDR2 is FQGNSA. J was trimmed by 5 bases and V by 6 bases; bases with no gene match: 11. The CDR3 is 15 amino acids. The sequencing sample was made of PBMCs. This sequence joins TRBV7-2 and TRBJ2-7; 9 bases align to TRBD2. This clonotype originated in a man aged 30 to 45 in good health and CMV-seropositive. This CDR3 is CASRRSGSPFDEQYF. In DNA form, the CDR3 reads TGTGCCAGCAGGCGTAGCGGGAGTCCGTTCGACGAGCAGTACTTC.